This is a list of T cell receptor beta chains from one sample in a study of CD8 T cells in ankylosing spondylitis. MiXCR was run by TCRdb on the 5' RACE reads, yielding one entry per CDR3 protein. The repertoire includes 150,000 to 200,000 distinct CDR3 sequences, 10% to 15% of them detected once, and 11% sits in the top ten. Material: blood, either unsorted or a sorted T cell fraction (not recorded which). The receptor source for this set is a female donor with ankylosing spondylitis or in good health (not recorded which). The CDR3 runs from the conserved cysteine through the conserved F or W. The D gene is left open where the match is weak. Not all rows give a size; the values are once, few, many and, for expanded clones, a class.

clone_size	v_call	d_call	cdr3_length	j_call	cdr3_aa	cdr3_nt
few	TRBV5-5	NA	15	TRBJ2-1	CASSFTGTTYNEQFF	TGTGCCAGCAGCTTCACAGGGACCACCTACAATGAGCAGTTCTTC
many	TRBV7-8	NA	12	TRBJ2-7	CASSFAVGEQYF	TGTGCCAGCAGCTTCGCTGTTGGCGAGCAGTACTTC
many	TRBV4-2	NA	17	TRBJ2-5	CASSQDLSGDNQETQYF	TGTGCCAGCAGCCAAGATCTTTCAGGGGACAACCAAGAGACCCAGTACTTC
NA	TRBV7-9	NA	15	TRBJ1-6	CVSSEGGYDNSPLHF	TGTGTCAGCAGCGAGGGAGGGTATGATAATTCACCCCTCCACTTT
many	TRBV25-1	NA	12	TRBJ2-7	CASSAGWTEQYF	TGTGCCAGCAGTGCCGGATGGACCGAGCAGTACTTC
many	TRBV10-3	NA	14	TRBJ2-7	CAIRTKEQGYEQYF	TGTGCCATCCGAACGAAAGAGCAGGGCTACGAGCAGTACTTC
few	TRBV6-1	TRBD2	15	TRBJ2-1	CASSVAGGSNNEQFF	TGTGCCAGCAGCGTAGCGGGAGGAAGTAACAATGAGCAGTTCTTC
NA	TRBV2	NA	14	TRBJ2-1	CASRELGGYNEQFF	TGTGCCAGCAGGGAGTTAGGGGGTTACAATGAGCAGTTCTTC
many	TRBV7-2	NA	11	TRBJ2-7	CASSLVYEQYF	TGTGCCAGCAGCTTAGTCTACGAGCAGTACTTC
many	TRBV11-2	NA	19	TRBJ2-5	CASSLKATGRGTFQETQYF	TGTGCCAGCAGCCTCAAGGCGACAGGGAGGGGAACATTCCAAGAGACCCAGTACTTC
few	TRBV5-1	NA	20	TRBJ2-1	CASSFRSLLIGPAMDNEQFF	TGCGCCAGCAGCTTCAGATCGTTACTTATTGGGCCCGCTATGGACAATGAGCAGTTCTTC
NA	TRBV6-5	TRBD1	15	TRBJ2-7	CASSYEARGRMAQYF	TGTGCCAGCAGTTATGAAGCCAGGGGGCGTATGGCGCAGTACTTC